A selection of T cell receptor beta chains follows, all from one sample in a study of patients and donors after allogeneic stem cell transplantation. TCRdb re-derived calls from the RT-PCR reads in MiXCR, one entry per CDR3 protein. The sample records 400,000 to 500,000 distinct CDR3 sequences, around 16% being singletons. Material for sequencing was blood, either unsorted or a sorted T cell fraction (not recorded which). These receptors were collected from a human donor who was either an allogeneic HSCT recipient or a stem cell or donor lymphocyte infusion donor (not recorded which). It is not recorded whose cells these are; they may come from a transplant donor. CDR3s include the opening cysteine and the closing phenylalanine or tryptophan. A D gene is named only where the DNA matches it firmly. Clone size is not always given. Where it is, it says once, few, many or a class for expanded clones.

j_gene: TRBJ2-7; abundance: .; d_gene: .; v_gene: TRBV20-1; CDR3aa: CSAKDHAGPYEQYF; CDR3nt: TGCAGTGCTAAGGACCACGCGGGGCCTTACGAGCAGTACTTC
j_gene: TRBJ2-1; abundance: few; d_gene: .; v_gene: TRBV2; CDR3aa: CASTTGFNEQFF; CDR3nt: TGTGCCAGCACTACAGGGTTCAATGAGCAGTTCTTC
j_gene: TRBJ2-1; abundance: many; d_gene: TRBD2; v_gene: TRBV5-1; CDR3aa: CASSLTGLAVNEQFF; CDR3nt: TGCGCCAGCAGCTTGACGGGACTAGCGGTGAATGAGCAGTTCTTC
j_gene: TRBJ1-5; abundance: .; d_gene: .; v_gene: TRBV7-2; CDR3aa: CASSLVRGSNQPQHF; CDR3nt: TGTGCCAGCAGCTTAGTTCGGGGTAGCAATCAGCCCCAGCATTTT
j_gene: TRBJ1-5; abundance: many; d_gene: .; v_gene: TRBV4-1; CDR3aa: CASSQDLGAVYSNQPQHF; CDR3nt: TGCGCCAGCAGCCAAGATCTGGGGGCAGTCTATAGCAATCAGCCCCAGCATTTT
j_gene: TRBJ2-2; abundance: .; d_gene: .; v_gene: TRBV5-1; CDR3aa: CASSLEPGDTGELFF; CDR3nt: TGCGCCAGCAGCTTGGAACCGGGGGACACCGGGGAGCTGTTTTTT
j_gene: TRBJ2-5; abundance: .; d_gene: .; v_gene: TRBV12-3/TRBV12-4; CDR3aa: CASSLGGRKETQYF; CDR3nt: TGTGCCAGCAGTTTAGGTGGGAGGAAAGAGACCCAGTACTTC
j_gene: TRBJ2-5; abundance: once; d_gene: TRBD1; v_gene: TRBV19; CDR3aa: CASSGDRRETQYF; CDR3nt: TGTGCCAGTAGTGGGGACAGAAGGGAGACCCAGTACTTC
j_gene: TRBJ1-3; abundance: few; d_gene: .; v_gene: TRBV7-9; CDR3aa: CASSLADVSGNTIYF; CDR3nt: TGTGCCAGCAGCTTAGCGGACGTCTCTGGAAACACCATATATTTT
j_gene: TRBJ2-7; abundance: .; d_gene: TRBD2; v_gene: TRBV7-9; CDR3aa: CASSPGSLAGGTYEQYF; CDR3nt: TGTGCCAGCAGCCCCGGGTCGCTAGCGGGGGGCACGTACGAGCAGTACTTC
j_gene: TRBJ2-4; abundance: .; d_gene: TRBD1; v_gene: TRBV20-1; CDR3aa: CSARGGTGELVKNIQYF; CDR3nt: TGCAGTGCTAGAGGAGGGACAGGGGAATTAGTCAAAAACATTCAGTACTTC
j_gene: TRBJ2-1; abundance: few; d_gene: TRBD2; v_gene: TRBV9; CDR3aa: CASSVVPGLGRINEQFF; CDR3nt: TGTGCCAGCAGCGTAGTCCCGGGACTAGGGAGGATTAATGAGCAGTTCTTC
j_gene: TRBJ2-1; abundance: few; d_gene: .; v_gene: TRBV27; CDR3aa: CASSRRAYNEQFF; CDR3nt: TGTGCCAGCAGCCGTCGAGCCTACAATGAGCAGTTCTTC
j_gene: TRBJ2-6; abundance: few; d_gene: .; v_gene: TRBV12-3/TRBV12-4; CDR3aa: CASSFKRNWNVLTF; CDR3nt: TGTGCCAGCAGTTTTAAGAGAAATTGGAACGTCCTGACTTTC
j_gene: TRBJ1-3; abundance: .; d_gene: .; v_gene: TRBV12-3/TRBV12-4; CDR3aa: CASSLFQPGNTIYF; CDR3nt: TGTGCCAGCAGTTTATTCCAGCCTGGAAACACCATATATTTT
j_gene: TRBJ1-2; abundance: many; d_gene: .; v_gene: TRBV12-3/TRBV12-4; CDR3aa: CASSFLSGGANYGYTF; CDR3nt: TGTGCCAGCAGTTTTCTTTCAGGTGGAGCTAACTATGGCTACACCTTC
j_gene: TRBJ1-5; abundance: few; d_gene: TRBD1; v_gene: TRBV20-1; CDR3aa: CSARADRNQPQHF; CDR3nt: TGCAGTGCTAGAGCGGACAGGAATCAGCCCCAGCATTTT
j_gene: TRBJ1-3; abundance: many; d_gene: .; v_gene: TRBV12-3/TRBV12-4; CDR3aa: CASNLQGGGNTIYF; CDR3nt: TGTGCCAGCAATTTACAGGGAGGTGGAAACACCATATATTTT
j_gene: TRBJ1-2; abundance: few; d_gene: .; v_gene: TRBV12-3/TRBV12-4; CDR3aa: CASSLINYGYTF; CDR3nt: TGTGCCAGCAGTTTGATCAACTATGGCTACACCTTC
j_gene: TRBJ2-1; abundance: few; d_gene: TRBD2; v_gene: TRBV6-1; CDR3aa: CASSPLAPSYNEQFF; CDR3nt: TGTGCCAGCAGCCCACTAGCGCCCTCCTACAATGAGCAGTTCTTC
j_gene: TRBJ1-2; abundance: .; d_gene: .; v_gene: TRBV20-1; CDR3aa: CSASLRGNYGYTF; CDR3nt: TGCAGTGCTAGCCTCCGAGGGAACTATGGCTACACCTTC
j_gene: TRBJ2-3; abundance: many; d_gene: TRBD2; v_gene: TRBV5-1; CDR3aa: CASSPREGRADTQYF; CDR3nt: TGCGCCAGCAGCCCGCGAGAGGGGAGGGCAGATACGCAGTATTTT
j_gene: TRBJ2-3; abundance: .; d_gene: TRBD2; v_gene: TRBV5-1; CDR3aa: CASSLVRTSGGASKKRLTDTQYF; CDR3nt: TGCGCCAGCAGCTTGGTCAGGACTAGCGGGGGGGCCTCGAAGAAAAGACTCACAGATACGCAGTATTTT
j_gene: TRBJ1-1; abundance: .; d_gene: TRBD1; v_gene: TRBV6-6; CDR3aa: CASSAREGASAFF; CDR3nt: TGTGCCAGCAGTGCCCGGGAGGGGGCTTCGGCTTTCTTT
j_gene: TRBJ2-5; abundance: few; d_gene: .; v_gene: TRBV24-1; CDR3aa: CATSDSRRGARQETQYF; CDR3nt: TGTGCCACCAGTGATTCCCGCCGGGGGGCGCGACAAGAGACCCAGTACTTC
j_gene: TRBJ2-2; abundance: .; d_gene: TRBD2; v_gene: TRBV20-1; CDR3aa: CSAQPPLAVINTGELFF; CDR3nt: TGCAGTGCCCAACCGCCCCTAGCGGTAATTAACACCGGGGAGCTGTTTTTT
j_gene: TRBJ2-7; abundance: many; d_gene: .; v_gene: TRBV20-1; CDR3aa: CSASQRRGGEQYF; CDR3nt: TGCAGTGCTAGCCAGCGGAGGGGCGGCGAGCAGTACTTC